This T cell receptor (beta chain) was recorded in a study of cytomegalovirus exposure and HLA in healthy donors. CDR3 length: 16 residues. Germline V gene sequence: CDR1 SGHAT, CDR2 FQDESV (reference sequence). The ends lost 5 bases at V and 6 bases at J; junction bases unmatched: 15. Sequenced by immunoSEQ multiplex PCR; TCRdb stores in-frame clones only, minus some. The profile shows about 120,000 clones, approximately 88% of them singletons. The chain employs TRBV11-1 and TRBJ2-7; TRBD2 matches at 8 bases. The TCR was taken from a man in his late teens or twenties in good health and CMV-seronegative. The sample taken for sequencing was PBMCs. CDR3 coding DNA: TGTGCCAGCAGCCCGAGGACTAGCATCCTCGCCCCCGAGCAGTACTTC. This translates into CASSPRTSILAPEQYF.